These 22 T cell receptor beta chains were sequenced from one sample in a study of blood T cell repertoires in COVID-19 (dated by TCRdb to the early 2020s). Receptor amplification or capture employed the immunoSEQ multiplex PCR assay. This is the immuneACCESS table as TCRdb keeps it, with only in-frame sequences that have V and J called. A part of the clones is gone; compared with another copy, unresolved V genes explain less than half, and the rest is unexplained. For this sample there are 97,000 or so clones; roughly 92% appear just once. 1.5% to 2% of the sample lies in the top ten. Sequences were obtained from peripheral blood. These receptor sequences come from a woman in her 50s with COVID-19, enrolled during active disease.

As DNA, the CDR3 is TGTGCCAGTAGTATAGTAGCGGGGGGGCTCTACAATGAGCAGTTCTTC. It is translated as CASSIVAGGLYNEQFF. V usage is TRBV19 and J usage is TRBJ2-1; 11 bases line up with TRBD2. V trimming: 1 base; J trimming: 3 bases; junction bases outside the gene matches: 2. In germline, CDR1 is LNHDA, CDR2 SQIVND (reference sequence). This CDR3 region has 16 residues.

V usage is TRBV30 and J usage is TRBJ1-2, with TRBD1 as a possible D gene (6 bases). CDR1 and CDR2 (germline): GTSNPN, SVGIG (reference sequence). The length of the CDR3 is 12 residues. Trimming pared 4 bases from V and 4 bases from J, leaving 10 bases between. CDR3 protein: CAWNAGAYGYTF. CDR3 nucleotides: TGTGCCTGGAATGCAGGGGCCTATGGCTACACCTTC.

This chain joins TRBV19 and TRBJ1-6; perhaps TRBD1 as D (6 bases). V was shortened by 3 bases and J by 9 bases, with 12 bases between the two germline ends. Germline loops: CDR1 LNHDA, CDR2 SQIVND (reference sequence). The CDR3 length is 14 residues. CDR3 sequence: CASSITDSLSPLHF. DNA for the CDR3: TGTGCCAGTAGTATCACGGACAGCCTTTCACCCCTCCACTTT.

The chain carries TRBV28 and TRBJ2-3; a weak D match, TRBD2 (6 bases). The V and J ends lost 7 bases and 4 bases respectively, with 12 bases between them. From germline, CDR1 is MDHEN and CDR2 SYDVKM. The CDR3 is 13 residues long. The CDR3 DNA follows: TGTGCCAGCATCCTTAGCGGAGCAGATACGCAGTATTTT. This gives the protein CASILSGADTQYF.

This chain joins TRBV18 and TRBJ2-5, with 12 bases matching TRBD2. The CDR3 sequence is 16 residues long. After removal of 3 bases from V and 5 bases from J, the junction contained 7 bases not matched to a gene. The germline CDR1 and CDR2 sequences are KGHSH and LQKENI. The CDR3 sequence: CASSPRLAGARETQYF. CDR3 nucleotides: TGTGCCAGCTCACCCCGACTAGCGGGGGCGAGGGAGACCCAGTACTTC.

The rearrangement uses TRBV6-2 or TRBV6-3 and TRBJ2-3, with 9 positions matching TRBD2. Trimming took 2 bases from V and 0 from J; bases not matched to a gene: 3. Germline V lookup: CDR1 MNHEY, CDR2 SVGEGT. The CDR3 runs 16 residues. CDR3 loop: CASSYSLAGSTDTQYF. Written as DNA, the CDR3 is TGTGCCAGCAGTTACAGTCTAGCGGGGAGCACAGATACGCAGTATTTT.

V usage is TRBV19 and J usage is TRBJ1-5, with 7 bases that match TRBD1. V dropped 5 bases and J dropped 3; count of bases not matched to a gene: 7. The germline V gene encodes CDR1 LNHDA and CDR2 SQIVND (reference sequence). This CDR3 spans 15 amino acids. The CDR3 region is CASSLSGTVNQPQHF. In nucleotides, the CDR3 is TGTGCCAGTAGTCTCTCCGGGACAGTCAATCAGCCCCAGCATTTT. Full variable domain (missing parts from reference TRBV19 and TRBJ1-5): DGGITQSPKYLFRKEGQNVTLSCEQNLNHDAMYWYRQDPGQGLRLIYYSQIVNDFQKGDIAEGYSVSREKKESFPLTVTSAQKNPTAFYLCASSLSGTVNQPQHFGDGTRLSIL.

The gene calls are TRBV7-8 and TRBJ1-5, with 10 bases identical to TRBD1. The CDR3 sequence is 15 residues long. Germline values: CDR1 SGHVS, CDR2 FQNEAQ. V lost 6 bases to trimming and J lost 4 bases; unmatched junction nucleotides: 6. The CDR3 is CASSPRDRGNQPQHF. As DNA, the CDR3 is TGTGCCAGCAGTCCACGGGACAGGGGAAATCAGCCCCAGCATTTT.

This chain connects TRBV7-3 to TRBJ2-1; TRBD1 matches 8 bases. Germline CDR1 SGHTA, CDR2 FQGTGA. The CDR3 has 15 residues. V gave up 4 bases and J gave up 4 bases; unmatched junction bases: 6. The CDR3 coding sequence is TGTGCCAGCAGCTCGACCGGGACAGGTTACAATGAGCAGTTCTTC. The encoded protein is CASSSTGTGYNEQFF. Looking up the rest from reference TRBV7-3 and TRBJ2-1 gives the full variable domain: GAGVSQTPSNKVTEKGKYVELRCDPISGHTALYWYRQSLGQGPEFLIYFQGTGAADDSGLPNDRFFAVRPEGSVSTLKIQRTERGDSAVYLCASSSTGTGYNEQFFGPGTRLTVL.

This chain links TRBV5-5 with TRBJ1-2; TRBD1 is a possible D gene (5 bases). The germline CDR1 and CDR2 sequences are SGHKS and YYEKEE (reference sequence). The V and J ends lost 1 base and 4 bases respectively, with 14 bases between them. The length of the CDR3 is 15 residues. DNA for the CDR3: TGTGCCAGCAGCTTGATGACAGCTTCGGCCTATGGCTACACCTTC. Its translation is CASSLMTASAYGYTF.

The rearrangement uses TRBV2 and TRBJ1-6, with a possible D match to TRBD1 (6 bases). CDR3 length: 15 residues. V lost 7 bases and J lost 5, with 15 bases in between. Germline lookup yields CDR1 SNHLY and CDR2 FYNNEI. Here the CDR3 DNA reads TGTGCCAGCACCTCTGGGGGCCGGGATAATTCACCCCTCCACTTT. It translates to CASTSGGRDNSPLHF.

This chain joins TRBV19 and TRBJ1-2; D possibly corresponds to TRBD1 (6 bases). The germline CDR1 and CDR2 sequences are LNHDA and SQIVND (reference sequence). V was shortened by 2 bases and J by 6 bases, with 10 bases between the two germline ends. The CDR3 length is 13 residues. The DNA of the CDR3 is TGTGCCAGTAGTATATCGGGGGGCGATGGCTACACCTTC. Protein: CASSISGGDGYTF.

This clone was observed a handful of times. The same CDR3 arises from other DNA sequences in this sample as well. V gene TRBV28 combines with J gene TRBJ1-1; D may be TRBD1 (6 bases). The CDR3 runs to 14 residues. The germline V and J ends were trimmed by 4 bases and 0 bases, with 9 bases remaining between them. Germline V gene data show CDR1 as MDHEN and CDR2 as SYDVKM. The CDR3 DNA reads TGTGCCAGCAGTTCAACAGGGATGAACACTGAAGCTTTCTTT. It codes for CASSSTGMNTEAFF.

The chain recombines TRBV5-4 with TRBJ2-2, with D tentatively TRBD1 (5 bases). This CDR3 region has 15 residues. Between the trimmed V and J ends, which lost 4 bases and 3 bases, there was a span of 13 bases. The germline CDR1 and CDR2 sequences are SGHNT and YYREEE (reference sequence). Written as DNA, the CDR3 is TGTGCCAGCAGCCTGGCAGGGTTGCACACCGGGGAGCTGTTTTTT. As protein: CASSLAGLHTGELFF.

The genes are TRBV14 and TRBJ1-2; 9 nucleotides align to TRBD1. V trimming: 0 bases; J trimming: 5 bases; junction bases outside the gene matches: 1. The CDR3 consists of 14 residues. Germline V gene lookup returns CDR1 SGHDN and CDR2 FVKESK. The chain's CDR3 is CASSQDGTGYGYTF. The CDR3 DNA reads as TGTGCCAGCAGCCAAGACGGGACAGGGTATGGCTACACCTTC.

V gene TRBV25-1 combines with J gene TRBJ1-1, with 7 bases matching TRBD1. Germline V gives CDR1 MGHDK, CDR2 SYGVNS. Trimming at V came to 6 bases and at J to 1 base, leaving 11 bases not matched to a gene. The CDR3 is 16 amino acids. CDR3 sequence: CASRDRTGDGNTEAFF. The CDR3 DNA reads as TGTGCCAGCAGAGACCGGACAGGCGACGGGAACACTGAAGCTTTCTTT.

The chain uses TRBV6-2 or TRBV6-3 and TRBJ2-1, with D perhaps TRBD2 (5 bases). The CDR3 consists of 17 residues. Trimming removed 6 bases from V and 4 bases from J, with 22 bases in between. The germline gives CDR1 MNHEY, CDR2 SVGEGT. The CDR3 region has the DNA TGTGCCAGCAGCCCTCGGGGATTCTCTGGGGTTTACAATGAGCAGTTCTTC. Its protein is CASSPRGFSGVYNEQFF.

The V call is TRBV5-5, the J call TRBJ1-3; TRBD1 might be the D (5 bases). Germline V gene lookup returns CDR1 SGHKS and CDR2 YYEKEE (reference sequence). Trimming removed 2 bases at V and 2 bases at J, with 14 bases between. The CDR3 extends over 16 amino acids. The CDR3 DNA is TGTGCCAGCAGCTTAACGGGAGGGGATGCTGGAAACACCATATATTTT. This encodes CASSLTGGDAGNTIYF.

This clone came up a few times. At the DNA level, this CDR3 is encoded by other sequences in the same sample as well. The chain has TRBV27 and TRBJ1-1, with TRBD1 as a possible D gene (5 bases). Germline V CDR1 and CDR2: MNHEY, SMNVEV (reference sequence). The CDR3 has 12 residues. Trimming removed 5 bases at V and 5 bases at J, with 9 bases between. Written as DNA, the CDR3 is TGTGCCAGCAGTCCGCGGGGGACTGAAGCTTTCTTT. This translates into CASSPRGTEAFF.

The chain couples TRBV6-5 to TRBJ1-4; possibly TRBD1 for D (5 bases). The CDR3 has 13 amino acids. With 5 bases removed from V and 8 bases from J, the gap between germline ends came to 12 bases. Looked up from germline, CDR1 is MNHEY and CDR2 is SVGAGI. Written as DNA, the CDR3 is TGTGCCAGCAGTCCGGGACTTCGCGAAAAACTGTTTTTT. Encoded protein: CASSPGLREKLFF.

A few counts support this clone. The gene calls are TRBV3-1 (or the pseudogene TRBV3-2) and TRBJ1-2; D gene ambiguous. This CDR3 contains 13 residues. Trimming stripped 4 bases from V and 4 bases from J, with 10 bases between. CDR1 is LGHDT, CDR2 YNNKEL, per germline (reference sequence). CDR3 nucleotide sequence: TGTGCCAGCAGCCCGGACTTTTCCTATGGCTACACCTTC. It specifies CASSPDFSYGYTF.

V is TRBV7-2 and J is TRBJ1-2; the D gene is possibly TRBD1 (5 bases). Germline V gene data show CDR1 as SGHTA and CDR2 as FQGNSA. With 2 bases removed from V and 2 bases from J, the gap between germline ends came to 12 bases. CDR3 length equals 15 residues. CDR3 bases: TGTGCCAGCAGCTTATTCCTTCAGGGAAACTATGGCTACACCTTC. Its translation: CASSLFLQGNYGYTF.